Below, 10 T cell receptor beta chains from the same sample are listed, as sequenced in a study of cytomegalovirus exposure and HLA in healthy donors. The primer mix had 60 Vbeta and 13 Jbeta primers. Generated by immunoSEQ multiplex PCR, the TCRdb table keeps only in-frame clones and is missing some. Of some 120,000 clones in the sample, 80% to 85% were seen once. The source material was PBMCs. These TCRs come from a woman under 40 in good health and CMV-seronegative.

This sequence joins TRBV28 and TRBJ1-2; D is unclear. Germline V gene lookup returns CDR1 MDHEN and CDR2 SYDVKM. Trimming shortened V by 3 bases and J by 0 bases, and 5 bases separated the two germline ends. The CDR3 covers 13 residues. DNA for the CDR3: TGTGCCAGCAGTTTCCCAACTAACTATGGCTACACCTTC. Residues: CASSFPTNYGYTF.

The rearrangement uses TRBV7-6 and TRBJ2-5; TRBD2 might be the D (6 bases). The CDR3 runs 15 residues. The V end lost 6 bases, the J end lost 3 bases, and 17 bases lay between the germline ends. CDR1 and CDR2 (germline): SGHVS, FNYEAQ. The CDR3 is CASRNPYGGEETQYF. The CDR3 DNA reads as TGTGCCAGCAGGAACCCCTATGGCGGGGAAGAGACCCAGTACTTC.

V usage is TRBV7-9 and J usage is TRBJ1-1, with 8 nucleotides matching TRBD1. V shed 7 bases and J 5 bases; nucleotides not matched to a gene: 6. The CDR3 is 13 amino acids. CDR1 is SEHNR, CDR2 FQNEAQ, per germline (reference sequence). CDR3 DNA sequence: TGTGCCAGCACCCGACAGGGGAGAACTGAAGCTTTCTTT. This sequence encodes CASTRQGRTEAFF. Combining the CDR3 with reference TRBV7-9 and TRBJ1-1 gives the whole variable domain DTGVSQNPRHKITKRGQNVTFRCDPISEHNRLYWYRQTLGQGPEFLTYFQNEAQLEKSRLLSDRFSAERPKGSFSTLEIQRTEQGDSAMYLCASTRQGRTEAFFGQGTRLTVV.

The chain combines TRBV6-1 with TRBJ1-5; tentatively, D is TRBD1 (5 bases). The CDR3 totals 15 residues. V gave up 6 bases and J gave up 0 bases, with 12 bases separating them. Germline V CDR1 and CDR2: MNHNS, SASEGT. The CDR3 region has the DNA TGTGCCAGCAGATCGGGGGACGGTAGCAATCAGCCCCAGCATTTT. Translating gives CASRSGDGSNQPQHF.

CDR3 residues: CASSVAGMGEQFF. The CDR3 DNA reads as TGTGCCAGCAGTGTAGCGGGAATGGGTGAGCAGTTCTTC. V gene TRBV7-2 combines with J gene TRBJ2-1; the match to TRBD2 covers 8 bases. V shed 6 bases and J 9 bases; nucleotides not matched to a gene: 7. This CDR3 has 13 amino acids. Per germline, CDR1 SGHTA and CDR2 FQGNSA.

This chain links TRBV30 with TRBJ1-6; 10 bases map to TRBD1. The CDR3 totals 16 residues. In germline, CDR1 is GTSNPN, CDR2 SVGIG (reference sequence). V lost 5 bases and J lost 4; bases outside the gene matches: 8. CDR3 protein: CAWDRGRRLYNSPLHF. In nucleotides, the CDR3 is TGTGCCTGGGACAGGGGGCGCCGGCTTTATAATTCACCCCTCCACTTT.

J is TRBJ1-4 and V is TRBV4-2; 9 bases map to TRBD1. Trimming took 4 bases from V and 8 from J; bases not matched to a gene: 14. The CDR3 is 17 amino acids. The germline CDR1 and CDR2 sequences are LGHNA and YNFKEQ. CDR3 in amino acids: CASSLWDRASHREKLFF. The CDR3 DNA sequence: TGTGCCAGCAGCCTTTGGGACAGGGCATCTCACAGGGAAAAACTGTTTTTT.

Comments on this clone: Other DNA sequences within the sample encode an identical CDR3. J is TRBJ2-5 and V is TRBV30, with 8 positions matching TRBD1. J lost 5 bases, V lost 2 bases, and 7 bases had no gene match. The germline V gene has CDR1 GTSNPN and CDR2 SVGIG (reference sequence). The CDR3 consists of 14 residues. The CDR3 coding sequence is TGTGCCTGGAGTCCCCTGGCAGGGGGCGAGACCCAGTACTTC. Protein sequence: CAWSPLAGGETQYF.

This clone has only one observation. V is TRBV25-1 and J is TRBJ1-4; D unresolved. The germline V gene has CDR1 MGHDK and CDR2 SYGVNS. The ends were cut back, 4 bases at V and 5 bases at J, with 8 bases in the middle. This CDR3 is 13 amino acids long. CDR3 residues: CASSGRENEKLFF. As DNA, the CDR3 is TGTGCCAGCAGTGGTAGGGAGAATGAAAAACTGTTTTTT.

This clone was recorded once. J is TRBJ1-6 and V is TRBV5-1; perhaps TRBD1 as D (6 bases). Germline values: CDR1 SGHRS, CDR2 YFSETQ. The CDR3 runs 14 residues. Trimming shortened V by 4 bases and J by 10 bases, and 15 bases separated the two germline ends. The CDR3 is CASSQGQGGSPLHF. DNA for the CDR3: TGCGCCAGCAGCCAGGGACAAGGAGGATCACCCCTCCACTTT.